This T cell receptor beta chain emerged from a study of control samples from healthy donors and cancer patients. This clone was seen only once. Clones were sequenced by immunoSEQ multiplex PCR, and TCRdb holds only the in-frame ones, with some missing. The sample lists fewer than 110,000 clones; 75% to 90% were seen once. The CDR3 runs to 14 residues. CDR1 and CDR2 from the germline V gene are SNHLY and FYNNEI. The V end was cut by 1 base, the J end by 0 bases, with 6 bases between. Specimen: PBMCs. The chain recombines TRBV2 with TRBJ1-2, with unresolved D. This sequence originates from a man aged 55 to 70 with lung cancer. This CDR3 reads CASSEDRANYGYTF. DNA for the CDR3: TGTGCCAGCAGTGAAGATAGAGCTAACTATGGCTACACCTTC.